This paragraph covers one T cell receptor (beta chain) sequence. The data originate from a study of blood T cell repertoires in COVID-19. Germline V CDR1 and CDR2: SGHNT, YENEEA. The CDR3 runs to 17 residues. Trimming removed 1 base from V and 3 bases from J; junction bases left unmatched: 7. Repertoires were generated with immunoSEQ multiplex PCR, while TCRdb's copy carries only in-frame clones and drops some. The sample comprises about 300,000 clones, 90% of which are singletons, and approximately 6.5% rests with the top ten. This clonotype originated in a woman aged 45-65 years with COVID-19, enrolled during active disease. The rearrangement joins TRBV11-3 to TRBJ2-1, with 9 bases aligning to TRBD2. Sequenced input: peripheral blood. Here the CDR3 reads CASSLVFSGRGYNEQFF. As DNA, the CDR3 is TGTGCCAGCAGCTTAGTTTTTAGCGGGAGAGGCTACAATGAGCAGTTCTTC. The complete variable domain, with remaining parts taken from reference TRBV11-3 and TRBJ2-1, reads EAGVVQSPRYKIIEKKQPVAFWCNPISGHNTLYWYLQNLGQGPELLIRYENEEAVDDSQLPKDRFSAERLKGVDSTLKIQPAELGDSAVYLCASSLVFSGRGYNEQFFGPGTRLTVL.